This paragraph reports one TCR beta chain. Its antigen is currently unknown. The length of the CDR3 is 13 residues. Trimming cost V 9 bases and J 9 bases, with 18 bases left between them. Germline values: CDR1 LNHDA, CDR2 SQIVND (reference sequence). TCRdb keeps only in-frame clones here, not all; method: immunoSEQ multiplex PCR. This table has more than 80,000 clones, 80% to 90% appearing once. The sample belongs to a study of T cell responses to AZD1222 COVID-19 vaccine. Findings and caveats of the study: Increased Spike-specific TCR breadth and depth were observed after two AZD1222 doses. The donor cohort was predominantly white British with a female majority, and clonal diversity may have been underestimated.

This sequence originates from an adult who received the AZD1222 COVID-19 vaccine. Sequences were derived from peripheral blood, sampled 28 days after the second AZD1222 dose. V usage is TRBV19 and J usage is TRBJ2-1, with TRBD2 as a possible D gene (5 bases). The CDR3 sequence: CASVFGELGEQFF. The CDR3 coding sequence is TGTGCCAGCGTTTTCGGGGAGTTGGGTGAGCAGTTCTTC.